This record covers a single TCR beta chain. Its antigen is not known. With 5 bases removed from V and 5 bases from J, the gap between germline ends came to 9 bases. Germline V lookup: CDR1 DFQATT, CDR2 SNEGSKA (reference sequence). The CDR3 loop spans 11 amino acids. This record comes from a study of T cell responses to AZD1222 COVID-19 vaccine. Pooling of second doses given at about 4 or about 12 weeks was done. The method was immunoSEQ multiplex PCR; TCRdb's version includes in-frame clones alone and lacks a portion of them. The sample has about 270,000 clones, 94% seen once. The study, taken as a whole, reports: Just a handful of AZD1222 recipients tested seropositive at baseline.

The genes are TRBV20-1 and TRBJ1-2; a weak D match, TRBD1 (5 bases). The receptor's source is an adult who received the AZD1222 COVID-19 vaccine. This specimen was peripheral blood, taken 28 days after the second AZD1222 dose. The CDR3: CSAWGRYGYTF. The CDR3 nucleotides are TGCAGTGCTTGGGGACGGTATGGCTACACCTTC.